The source of this T cell receptor beta chain is a study of beta chain features in type 1 diabetes. CDR1 is SEHNR, CDR2 FQNEAQ, per germline (reference sequence). This CDR3 region has 11 residues. V dropped 1 base and J dropped 5 bases, with 3 bases sitting between them. The authors reverse transcribed all of the isolated RNA, so sequencing captured expressed TCRB transcripts. Profiled with immunoSEQ multiplex PCR; TCRdb holds only in-frame clones, not every one. Counted here are around 500,000 clones, roughly 11% occurring once; the ten biggest clones make up 0.04% to 0.05%. This clone was counted only a few times. Different DNA sequences within this sample yield the same CDR3.

The sample was naive CD4+ T cells from blood. The chain recombines TRBV7-9 with TRBJ2-7; the D is unclear. The sequence was obtained from a woman aged 18-29 years in good health. The CDR3 DNA sequence: TGTGCCAGCAGCTTAGTCGACGAGCAGTACTTC. Encoded protein: CASSLVDEQYF.